This T cell receptor (beta chain) was captured in a study of blood T cell repertoires in COVID-19. Looking at the study overall: Sites in the United States, Italy and Spain provided acute and convalescent COVID-19 samples. T cells, B-cell-depleted T cells, or PBMCs supplied cDNA or gDNA.

The V gene's germline CDR1 is SGHTA and CDR2 FQGTGA. Trimming pared 4 bases from V and 5 bases from J, leaving 6 bases between. CDR3 length: 12 residues. Some clones are missing from TCRdb's copy, which holds only in-frame ones; the method was immunoSEQ multiplex PCR. The table shows roughly 320,000 clones, with almost 85% occurring only once. The clonotype originates from a human donor in a cohort sampled during active COVID-19. The chain links TRBV7-3 to TRBJ2-1; no reliable D call. The sequenced material came from peripheral blood. The CDR3, as DNA: TGTGCCAGCAGCTGGCGGAACAATGAGCAGTTCTTC. This gives the protein CASSWRNNEQFF.